Following are 27 T cell receptor beta chains from one sample sequenced in a study of beta chain features in type 1 diabetes. Investigators reverse transcribed all isolated RNA, so they sequenced expressed TCRB transcripts. Sequencing used immunoSEQ multiplex PCR; TCRdb keeps in-frame clones, though not all of them. Counted here are 500,000 to 700,000 clones, roughly 16% occurring once; the ten biggest clones make up about 0.087%. The specimen was naive CD4+ T cells from blood. These receptors all come from a young man in good health.

The chain links TRBV4-1 to TRBJ2-4; D perhaps matches TRBD2 (6 bases). Germline V CDR1 and CDR2: MGHRA, YSYEKL. The CDR3 is made up of 17 amino acids. The V gene lost 0 bases and the J gene lost 4 bases, with 16 bases spanning the gap. The CDR3 region is CASSQEFHGLRKNIQYF. The CDR3 DNA is TGCGCCAGCAGCCAAGAGTTCCACGGACTACGAAAAAACATTCAGTACTTC.

This clone was seen only a few times. The chain carries TRBV28 and TRBJ1-1; D is undetermined. The length of the CDR3 is 16 residues. In germline, CDR1 is MDHEN, CDR2 SYDVKM. V shed 7 bases and J shed 1 base, with 19 bases lying between them. CDR3 residues: CASTPSLPGGNTEAFF. CDR3 nucleotides: TGTGCCAGCACCCCCTCGCTTCCAGGAGGGAACACTGAAGCTTTCTTT. The whole variable domain, filled in from reference TRBV28 and TRBJ1-1, reads DVKVTQSSRYLVKRTGEKVFLECVQDMDHENMFWYRQDPGLGLRLIYFSYDVKMKEKGDIPEGYSVSREKKERFSLILESASTNQTSMYLCASTPSLPGGNTEAFFGQGTRLTVV.

The rearrangement joins TRBV23-1 to TRBJ2-1; 7 bases align to TRBD1. TRBV23-1 is noted as an ORF with a role that remains uncertain. The CDR3 is 17 residues long. With V trimmed by 2 bases and J by 2 bases, 9 bases remained unmatched. Here the CDR3 reads CASSQPSGTDAYNEQFF. DNA for the CDR3: TGCGCCAGCAGTCAACCAAGTGGGACAGACGCCTACAATGAGCAGTTCTTC.

CDR3 DNA: TGCAGTGCTAGAGACAACAATGAGCAGTTCTTC. This translates into CSARDNNEQFF. The J gene is TRBJ2-1, the V gene TRBV20-1; D gene ambiguous. Trimming stripped 0 bases from V and 5 bases from J, with 2 bases between. Germline CDR1 and CDR2: DFQATT and SNEGSKA (reference sequence). The CDR3 sequence is 11 residues long.

The chain combines TRBV7-8 with TRBJ2-7, with 7 bases fitting TRBD1. Germline CDR1 reads SGHVS; CDR2 reads FQNEAQ. The CDR3 loop spans 13 amino acids. V was clipped by 2 bases and J by 4 bases; unmatched bases: 2. For the CDR3, the DNA is TGTGCCAGCAGCTTACGGACAGGTTACGAGCAGTACTTC. Its protein is CASSLRTGYEQYF.

This clone has more than one count but fewer than ten. The chain carries TRBV7-9 and TRBJ2-5, with no clear D. The ends were cut back, 1 base at V and 4 bases at J, with 7 bases in the middle. From germline, CDR1 is SEHNR and CDR2 FQNEAQ (reference sequence). The CDR3 spans 13 residues. In nucleotides, the CDR3 is TGTGCCAGCAGCTTAGACGGTAGAGAGACCCAGTACTTC. It yields the protein CASSLDGRETQYF.

This rearrangement joins TRBV10-3 to TRBJ2-5; the D gene is possibly TRBD1 (7 bases). Germline V gene data show CDR1 as ENHRY and CDR2 as SYGVKD. The CDR3 covers 15 residues. V lost 4 bases, J lost 5 bases, and 17 bases lay in between. CDR3 coding DNA: TGTGCCATCAGTGGAGGAGGGGGCCGGTGGGAGACCCAGTACTTC. It is translated as CAISGGGGRWETQYF.

There are a few counts of this clone. V gene TRBV19 combines with J gene TRBJ2-7, with D possibly matching TRBD1 (5 bases). The V gene lost 6 bases and the J gene lost 0 bases, with 9 bases spanning the gap. Germline values: CDR1 LNHDA, CDR2 SQIVND (reference sequence). The CDR3 totals 13 residues. Here the CDR3 DNA reads TGTGCCAGTAGCCCCGACAGCTCCTACGAGCAGTACTTC. It specifies CASSPDSSYEQYF.

The sample holds a few counts of this clone. This chain connects TRBV6-1 to TRBJ1-5, with D possibly TRBD1 on 5 matching bases. The CDR3 consists of 15 residues. The V end lost 6 bases, the J end lost 4 bases, and 16 bases lay between the germline ends. Germline CDR1 reads MNHNS; CDR2 reads SASEGT. The CDR3 reads CASSPREGKNQPQHF. The CDR3 bases are TGTGCCAGCAGCCCCAGAGAGGGGAAAAATCAGCCCCAGCATTTT.

J is TRBJ2-1 and V is TRBV7-2, with D possibly matching TRBD2 (6 bases). This CDR3 contains 15 residues. Germline CDR1 SGHTA, CDR2 FQGNSA. The germline V and J ends were trimmed by 1 base and 4 bases, with 11 bases remaining between them. This CDR3 reads CASSLVRRGYNEQFF. The CDR3 DNA reads TGTGCCAGCAGCTTAGTAAGGCGGGGTTACAATGAGCAGTTCTTC.

This clone was seen a few times. The chain recombines TRBV7-3 with TRBJ2-1, with 15 bases aligning to TRBD2. The V and J ends lost 4 bases and 6 bases, in that order; junction bases with no gene match: 10. Germline CDR1 reads SGHTA; CDR2 reads FQGTGA. CDR3 length: 18 amino acids. CDR3 residues: CASSSQWTSGGAVNEQFF. CDR3 DNA sequence: TGTGCCAGCAGCTCCCAGTGGACTAGCGGGGGGGCTGTCAATGAGCAGTTCTTC.

CDR3 nucleotide sequence: TGTGCCAGCAGCCAAGGTCTTGCGGGAGGGCCGGGTTACAATGAGCAGTTCTTC. Its translation is CASSQGLAGGPGYNEQFF. The chain has TRBV4-2 and TRBJ2-1, with TRBD2 matching over 9 bases. CDR3 length: 18 amino acids. The ends lost 1 base at V and 4 bases at J; junction bases unmatched: 11. The germline V gene encodes CDR1 LGHNA and CDR2 YNFKEQ.

V gene TRBV19 combines with J gene TRBJ1-5; perhaps TRBD1 as D (5 bases). Germline V gives CDR1 LNHDA, CDR2 SQIVND (reference sequence). The germline V and J ends were trimmed by 0 bases and 5 bases, with 17 bases remaining between them. There are 17 residues in the CDR3. In DNA form, the CDR3 reads TGTGCCAGTAGTATAGATAGTCGGGCAGGGACGGATCAGCCCCAGCATTTT. Protein: CASSIDSRAGTDQPQHF.

This clone has just a few counts. The sample carries other DNA sequences with the same CDR3. The chain combines TRBV5-1 with TRBJ2-3; 9 bases fit TRBD1. The CDR3 consists of 15 residues. CDR1 and CDR2 (germline): SGHRS, YFSETQ. The ends lost 1 base at V and 5 bases at J; junction bases unmatched: 5. The CDR3 region is CASSLRTGDEDTQYF. The CDR3 DNA reads TGCGCCAGCAGCTTGCGGACAGGGGATGAAGATACGCAGTATTTT.

This clone has just a few counts. The chain links TRBV7-9 to TRBJ1-2; D is unresolved. The CDR3 has 13 amino acids. V gave up 3 bases and J gave up 4 bases, with 9 bases separating them. Germline V CDR1 and CDR2: SEHNR, FQNEAQ (reference sequence). The chain's CDR3 is CASSFPSSYGYTF. DNA of the CDR3: TGTGCCAGCAGCTTTCCCTCCTCCTATGGCTACACCTTC.

The table lists this clone with a few counts. V and J are TRBV5-4 and TRBJ1-6; 7 nucleotides align to TRBD1. Germline V gene sequence: CDR1 SGHNT, CDR2 YYREEE (reference sequence). V lost 5 bases, J lost 10 bases, and 9 bases stayed unmatched. This CDR3 contains 14 residues. The CDR3 DNA is TGTGCCAGCAGTATGACAGGGTTCGGCTCACCCCTCCACTTT. Amino acids: CASSMTGFGSPLHF.

The J gene is TRBJ1-5, the V gene TRBV10-3, with a tentative D call TRBD1 (6 bases). The CDR3 is made up of 17 amino acids. Trimming pared 6 bases from V and 1 base from J, leaving 19 bases between. Germline CDR1 reads ENHRY; CDR2 reads SYGVKD. The CDR3 reads CAISPDRYVGSNQPQHF. Here the CDR3 DNA reads TGTGCCATCAGCCCCGACAGGTACGTGGGGAGCAATCAGCCCCAGCATTTT.

The rearrangement joins TRBV11-3 to TRBJ2-1; tentative D call: TRBD2 (6 bases). Per the germline V gene, CDR1 is SGHNT and CDR2 is YENEEA. Trimming removed 5 bases at V and 5 bases at J, with 19 bases between. CDR3 size: 16 residues. The CDR3 loop is CASSPPRGTVNNEQFF. The CDR3 DNA reads as TGTGCCAGCAGCCCCCCTCGGGGGACGGTTAACAATGAGCAGTTCTTC.

V gene TRBV4-1 combines with J gene TRBJ2-1; D unclear. The V and J ends lost 6 bases and 2 bases respectively, with 20 bases between them. This CDR3 contains 17 residues. Per germline, CDR1 MGHRA and CDR2 YSYEKL. The CDR3 region is CASSLNKVTVPYNEQFF. CDR3 bases: TGCGCCAGCAGTCTCAACAAGGTTACAGTCCCCTACAATGAGCAGTTCTTC.

The chain carries TRBV10-3 and TRBJ2-2; D unclear. The CDR3 length is 15 residues. CDR1 and CDR2 from the germline V gene are ENHRY and SYGVKD. V was trimmed by 10 bases and J by 0 bases, leaving 15 bases between them. CDR3: CATRPSRTNTGELFF. CDR3 DNA sequence: TGTGCCACCCGTCCAAGTCGGACGAACACCGGGGAGCTGTTTTTT.

The rearrangement uses TRBV5-1 and TRBJ2-7, with 12 bases fitting TRBD1. In germline, CDR1 is SGHRS, CDR2 YFSETQ. The ends lost 0 bases at V and 7 bases at J; junction bases unmatched: 5. The CDR3 totals 15 residues. The CDR3 region has the DNA TGCGCCAGCAGCTTGGCGGGACAGGGGGCCCGAGAGCAGTACTTC. Residues: CASSLAGQGAREQYF.

This clone appeared a few times. This sample includes further DNA sequences coding for the same CDR3. CDR3 bases: TGTGCCAGCAGCTTGGCCCAGACAACTAATGAAAAACTGTTTTTT. Translated: CASSLAQTTNEKLFF. The J gene is TRBJ1-4, the V gene TRBV7-9; D unclear. CDR1 is SEHNR and CDR2 is FQNEAQ in the germline V gene (reference sequence). Trimming took 3 bases from V and 0 from J, leaving 8 bases between them. CDR3 length: 15 amino acids.

This clone came up a few times. V is TRBV2 and J is TRBJ2-4; no definite D call. This CDR3 has 16 residues. V was cut by 2 bases and J by 0 bases, with 11 bases left in between. Germline loops: CDR1 SNHLY, CDR2 FYNNEI. CDR3 in amino acids: CASSELDSLAKNIQYF. DNA for the CDR3: TGTGCCAGCAGTGAATTAGATTCACTAGCCAAAAACATTCAGTACTTC.

The rearrangement links TRBV7-2 to TRBJ2-2; possible D gene TRBD2, 5 bases. V dropped 5 bases and J dropped 0 bases, with 13 bases sitting between them. The germline V gene encodes CDR1 SGHTA and CDR2 FQGNSA. The length of the CDR3 is 16 residues. In DNA, the CDR3 is TGTGCCAGCAGCCCCCGGCGGGCTTCGAACACCGGGGAGCTGTTTTTT. This sequence encodes CASSPRRASNTGELFF.

The chain uses TRBV6-6 and TRBJ2-1; 9 nucleotides line up with TRBD2. V gave up 3 bases and J gave up 5 bases; unmatched junction bases: 8. CDR3 length equals 16 residues. Looked up from germline, CDR1 is MNHNY and CDR2 is SVGAGI (reference sequence). The CDR3 loop is CASSYLPAGGNNEQFF. In DNA, the CDR3 is TGTGCCAGCAGTTATCTTCCGGCGGGAGGGAACAATGAGCAGTTCTTC.

The chain couples TRBV4-3 to TRBJ1-2; D may be TRBD1 (5 bases). Germline lookup yields CDR1 LGHNA and CDR2 YSLEER. The CDR3 contains 16 residues. Trimming pared 4 bases from V and 7 bases from J, leaving 22 bases between. The DNA of the CDR3 is TGCGCCAGCAGCCGGGGGGTCGGACAAGGAGAAGGTGGCTACACCTTC. It specifies CASSRGVGQGEGGYTF.

The V call is TRBV6-6, the J call TRBJ1-1; 7 nucleotides agree with TRBD1. Germline V gives CDR1 MNHNY, CDR2 SVGAGI (reference sequence). This CDR3 has 15 amino acids. V dropped 0 bases and J dropped 5; count of bases not matched to a gene: 6. CDR3 amino acids: CASSYSLTGNTEAFF. The CDR3 bases are TGTGCCAGCAGTTACTCGTTGACAGGGAATACTGAAGCTTTCTTT.